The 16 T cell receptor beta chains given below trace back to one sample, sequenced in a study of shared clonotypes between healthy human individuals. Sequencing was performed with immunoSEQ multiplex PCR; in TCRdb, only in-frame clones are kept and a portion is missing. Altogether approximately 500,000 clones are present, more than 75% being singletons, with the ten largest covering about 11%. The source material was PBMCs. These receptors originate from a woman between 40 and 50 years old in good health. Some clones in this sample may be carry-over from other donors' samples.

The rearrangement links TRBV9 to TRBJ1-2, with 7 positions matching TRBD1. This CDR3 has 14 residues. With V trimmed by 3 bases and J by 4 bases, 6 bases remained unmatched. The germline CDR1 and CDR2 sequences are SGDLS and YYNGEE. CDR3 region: CASSADRSLYGYTF. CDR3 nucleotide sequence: TGTGCCAGCAGCGCGGACAGGTCCCTCTATGGCTACACCTTC.

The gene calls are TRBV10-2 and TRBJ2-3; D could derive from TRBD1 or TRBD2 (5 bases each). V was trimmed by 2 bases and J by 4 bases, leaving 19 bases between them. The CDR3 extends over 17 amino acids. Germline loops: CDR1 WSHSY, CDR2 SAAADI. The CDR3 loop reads CASSEPIDIGTADTQYF. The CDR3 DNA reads TGCGCCAGCAGTGAGCCAATTGATATCGGGACGGCAGATACGCAGTATTTT.

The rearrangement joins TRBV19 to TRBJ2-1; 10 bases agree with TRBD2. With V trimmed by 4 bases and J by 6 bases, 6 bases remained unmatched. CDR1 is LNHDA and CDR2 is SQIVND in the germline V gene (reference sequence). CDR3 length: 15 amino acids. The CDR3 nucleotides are TGTGCCAGTAGTACTCTAGCGGGAGTCACCAATGAGCAGTTCTTC. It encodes CASSTLAGVTNEQFF.

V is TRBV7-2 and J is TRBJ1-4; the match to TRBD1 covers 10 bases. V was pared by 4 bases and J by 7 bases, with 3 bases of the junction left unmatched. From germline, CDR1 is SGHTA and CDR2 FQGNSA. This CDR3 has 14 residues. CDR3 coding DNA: TGTGCCAGCAGCTCGGACAGGGGGAGTGAAAAACTGTTTTTT. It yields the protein CASSSDRGSEKLFF.

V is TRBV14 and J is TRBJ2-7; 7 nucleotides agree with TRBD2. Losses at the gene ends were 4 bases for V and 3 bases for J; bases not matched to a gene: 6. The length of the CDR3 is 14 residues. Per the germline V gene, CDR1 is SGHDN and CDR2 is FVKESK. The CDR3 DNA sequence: TGTGCCAGCAGCCTTGCTGGCGGGAGCTACGAGCAGTACTTC. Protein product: CASSLAGGSYEQYF.

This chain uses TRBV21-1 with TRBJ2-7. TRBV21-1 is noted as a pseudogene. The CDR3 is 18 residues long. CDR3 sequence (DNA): TGTGCCAGCAGCAAACCTCAACGACCCAAACCGCAGTCCTACGAGCAGTACTTC. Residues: CASSKPQRPKPQSYEQYF.

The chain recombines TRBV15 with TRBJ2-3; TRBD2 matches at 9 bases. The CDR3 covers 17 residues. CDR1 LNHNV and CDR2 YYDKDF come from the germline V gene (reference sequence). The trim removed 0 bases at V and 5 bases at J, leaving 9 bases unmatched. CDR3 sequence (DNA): TGTGCCACCAGCAGAGATGCGGCTAGCGGGACTAGAGATACGCAGTATTTT. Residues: CATSRDAASGTRDTQYF.

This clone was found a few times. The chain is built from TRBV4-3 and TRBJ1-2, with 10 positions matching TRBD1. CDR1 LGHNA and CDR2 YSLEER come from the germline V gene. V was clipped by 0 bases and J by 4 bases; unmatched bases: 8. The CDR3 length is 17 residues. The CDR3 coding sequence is TGCGCCAGCAGCCAAGATACGGGGACAGGGGTAGGCTATGGCTACACCTTC. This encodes CASSQDTGTGVGYGYTF.

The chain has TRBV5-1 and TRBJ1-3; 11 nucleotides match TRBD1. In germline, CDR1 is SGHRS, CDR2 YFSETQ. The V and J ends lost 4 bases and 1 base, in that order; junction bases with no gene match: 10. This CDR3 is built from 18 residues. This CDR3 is CASSLGQGAPFSGNTIYF. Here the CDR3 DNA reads TGCGCCAGCAGCCTAGGACAGGGGGCTCCATTTTCTGGAAACACCATATATTTT.

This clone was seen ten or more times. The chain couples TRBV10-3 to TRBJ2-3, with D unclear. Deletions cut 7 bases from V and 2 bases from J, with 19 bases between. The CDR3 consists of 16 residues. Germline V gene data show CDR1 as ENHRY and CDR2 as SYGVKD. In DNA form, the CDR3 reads TGTGCCATCACCCCCCTTATGGCAGGCCCCACAGATACGCAGTATTTT. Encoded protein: CAITPLMAGPTDTQYF.

The CDR3 coding sequence is TGTGCCAGCAGTGAAAGTGAAGGGAGCAATCAGCCCCAGCATTTT. This gives the protein CASSESEGSNQPQHF. The J gene is TRBJ1-5, the V gene TRBV6-1; D is unresolved. V lost 2 bases and J lost 1, with 9 bases in between. The CDR3 extends over 15 amino acids. The germline V gene encodes CDR1 MNHNS and CDR2 SASEGT.

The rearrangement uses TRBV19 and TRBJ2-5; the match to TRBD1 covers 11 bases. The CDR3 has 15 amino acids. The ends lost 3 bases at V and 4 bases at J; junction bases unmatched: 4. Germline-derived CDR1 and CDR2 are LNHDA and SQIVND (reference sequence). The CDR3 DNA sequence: TGTGCCAGTAGTATGGGACAGGGGGGGAGAGAGACCCAGTACTTC. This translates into CASSMGQGGRETQYF.

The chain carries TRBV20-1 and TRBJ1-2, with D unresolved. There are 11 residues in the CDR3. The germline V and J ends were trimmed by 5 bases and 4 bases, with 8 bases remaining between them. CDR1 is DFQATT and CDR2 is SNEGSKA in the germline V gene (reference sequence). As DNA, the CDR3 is TGCAGTGCTGTCCCTAGCTATGGCTACACCTTC. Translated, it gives CSAVPSYGYTF.

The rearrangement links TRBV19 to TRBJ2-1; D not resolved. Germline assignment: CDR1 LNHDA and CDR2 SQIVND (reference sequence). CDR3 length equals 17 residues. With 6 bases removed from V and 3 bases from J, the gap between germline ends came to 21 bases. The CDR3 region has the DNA TGTGCCAGTAGGAACAGCCATCAGGAGCCTTACTACAATGAGCAGTTCTTC. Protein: CASRNSHQEPYYNEQFF.

The chain's CDR3 is CASSLDRGRESNQPQHF. In DNA form, the CDR3 reads TGTGCCAGCAGCTTAGATAGGGGGCGGGAGAGCAATCAGCCCCAGCATTTT. This sequence joins TRBV7-8 and TRBJ1-5; TRBD1 matches 7 bases. The V segment lost 1 base and the J segment 1 base; nucleotides outside the gene matches: 7. The CDR3 length is 17 residues. Germline V gives CDR1 SGHVS, CDR2 FQNEAQ.

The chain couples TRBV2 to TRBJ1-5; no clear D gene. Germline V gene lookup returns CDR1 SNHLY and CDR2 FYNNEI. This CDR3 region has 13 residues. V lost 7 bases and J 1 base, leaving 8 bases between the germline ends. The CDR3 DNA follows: TGTGCCAGCAACCCGGGGAGCAATCAGCCCCAGCATTTT. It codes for CASNPGSNQPQHF.